This TCR beta chain was profiled in a study of T-cell memory formation after mild COVID-19. The study's findings and limits: The appearance of some responding clones in pre-infection memory suggested that cross-reactive memory joined. The CD4+ clones that contracted clustered mainly within CM and EM, and the CD8+ clones concentrated in EMRA.

The CDR3 has 15 residues. Trimming took off 1 base at V and 5 bases at J, with 9 bases between the two ends. Germline lookup yields CDR1 SGHTA and CDR2 FQGNSA. This clonotype has more than one count but fewer than ten. Antigen: not known. TCR alpha and TCR beta cDNA libraries carrying sample barcodes and UMIs came from 5'RACE with constant-segment primers. Using its own MiXCR run on the 5' RACE reads, TCRdb lists one record per CDR3 protein. The sample holds hundreds of thousands of distinct CDR3 sequences, 7% to 10% seen once. This chain connects TRBV7-2 to TRBJ1-6; perhaps TRBD1 as D (5 bases). Sequenced input: PBMCs or a T cell subset sorted from them (not recorded which). The receptor was derived from a man aged 18 to 30 who had mild COVID-19 (a few samples of this study predate the infection). Cell type and time point are not known. The CDR3 reads CASSLGTPDNSPLHF. CDR3 bases: TGTGCCAGCAGCTTAGGGACACCAGATAATTCACCCCTCCACTTT.